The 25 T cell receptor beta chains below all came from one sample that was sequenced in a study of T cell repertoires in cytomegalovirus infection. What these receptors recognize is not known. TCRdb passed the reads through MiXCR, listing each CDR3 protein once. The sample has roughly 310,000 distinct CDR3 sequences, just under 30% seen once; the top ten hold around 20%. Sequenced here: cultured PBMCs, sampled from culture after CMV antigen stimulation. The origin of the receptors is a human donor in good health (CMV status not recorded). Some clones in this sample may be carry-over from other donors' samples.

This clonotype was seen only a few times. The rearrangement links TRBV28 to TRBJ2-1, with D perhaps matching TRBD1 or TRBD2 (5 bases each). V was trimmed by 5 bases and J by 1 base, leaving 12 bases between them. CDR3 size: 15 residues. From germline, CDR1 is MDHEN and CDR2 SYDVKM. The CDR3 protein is CASSPARESYNEQFF. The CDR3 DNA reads TGTGCCAGCAGTCCCGCCAGGGAGTCCTACAATGAGCAGTTCTTC.

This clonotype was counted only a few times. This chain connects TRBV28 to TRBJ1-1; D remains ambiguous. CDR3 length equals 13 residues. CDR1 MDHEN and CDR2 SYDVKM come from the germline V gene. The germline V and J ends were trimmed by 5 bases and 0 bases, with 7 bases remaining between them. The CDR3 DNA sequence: TGTGCCAGCAGTGTTACAGTGAACACTGAAGCTTTCTTT. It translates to CASSVTVNTEAFF.

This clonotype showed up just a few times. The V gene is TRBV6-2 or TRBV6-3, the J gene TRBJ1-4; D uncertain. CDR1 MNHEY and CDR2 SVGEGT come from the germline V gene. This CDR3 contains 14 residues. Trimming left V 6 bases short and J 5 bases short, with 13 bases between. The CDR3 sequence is CASSHVLGNEKLFF. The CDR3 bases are TGTGCCAGCAGCCATGTTCTCGGCAATGAAAAACTGTTTTTT.

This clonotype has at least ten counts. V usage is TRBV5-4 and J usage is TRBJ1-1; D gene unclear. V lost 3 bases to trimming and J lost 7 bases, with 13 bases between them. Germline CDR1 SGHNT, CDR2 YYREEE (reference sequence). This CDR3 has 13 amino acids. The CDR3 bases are TGTGCCAGCAGCTCAGTTGGAGGAGGTGAAGCTTTCTTT. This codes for CASSSVGGGEAFF.

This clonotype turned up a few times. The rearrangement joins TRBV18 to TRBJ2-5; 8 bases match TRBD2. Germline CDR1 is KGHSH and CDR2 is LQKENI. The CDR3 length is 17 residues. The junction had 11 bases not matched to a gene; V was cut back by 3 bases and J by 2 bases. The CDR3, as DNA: TGTGCCAGCTCACCCGTTGTGCGGGGGGTCGCGCAAGAGACCCAGTACTTC. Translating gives CASSPVVRGVAQETQYF.

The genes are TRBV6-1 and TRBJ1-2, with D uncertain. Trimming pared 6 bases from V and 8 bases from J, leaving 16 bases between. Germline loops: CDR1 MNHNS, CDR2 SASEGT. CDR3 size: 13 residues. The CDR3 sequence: CASSLPGKRGYTF. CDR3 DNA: TGTGCCAGCAGCTTGCCGGGAAAGCGGGGCTACACCTTC.

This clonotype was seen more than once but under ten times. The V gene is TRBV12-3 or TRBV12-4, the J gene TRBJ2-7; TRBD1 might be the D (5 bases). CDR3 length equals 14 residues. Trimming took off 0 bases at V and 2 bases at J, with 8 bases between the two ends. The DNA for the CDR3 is TGTGCCAGCAGTTTAGCTCAGGGCCCCTACGAGCAGTACTTC. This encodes CASSLAQGPYEQYF.

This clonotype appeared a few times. The CDR3 DNA follows: TGTGCCACCAGTGATATCGGACTAGCGGGGTACAATGAGCAGTTCTTC. Residues: CATSDIGLAGYNEQFF. This sequence joins TRBV24-1 and TRBJ2-1, with TRBD2 matching over 12 bases. Germline V gene sequence: CDR1 KGHDR, CDR2 SFDVKD. The CDR3 has 16 amino acids. J lost 4 bases, V lost 3 bases, and 3 bases had no gene match.

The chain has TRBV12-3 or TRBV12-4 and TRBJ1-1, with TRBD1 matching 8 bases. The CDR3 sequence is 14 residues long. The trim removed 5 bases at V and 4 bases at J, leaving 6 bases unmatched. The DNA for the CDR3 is TGTGCCAGCAGTCTTTATACAGGGGGCACTGAAGCTTTCTTT. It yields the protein CASSLYTGGTEAFF.

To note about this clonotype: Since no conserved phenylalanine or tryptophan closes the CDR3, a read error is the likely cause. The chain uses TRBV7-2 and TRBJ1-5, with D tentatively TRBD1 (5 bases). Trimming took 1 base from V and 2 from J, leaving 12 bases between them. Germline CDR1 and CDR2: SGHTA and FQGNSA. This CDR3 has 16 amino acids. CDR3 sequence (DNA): TGTGCCAGCAGCTTAGTTACGGGGCTTGGCAATCAGCCCCAGCATCTT. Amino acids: CASSLVTGLGNQPQHL.

For the CDR3, the DNA is TGTGCCAGCAGCCAGCCTACTAGCGGGAGTCGGTTTGAGCAGTTCTTC. Its protein product is CASSQPTSGSRFEQFF. The J gene is TRBJ2-1, the V gene TRBV3-1, with 11 nucleotides matching TRBD2. Germline V gene lookup returns CDR1 LGHDT and CDR2 YNNKEL (reference sequence). Trimming removed 3 bases from V and 9 bases from J; junction bases left unmatched: 10. This CDR3 is built from 16 residues.

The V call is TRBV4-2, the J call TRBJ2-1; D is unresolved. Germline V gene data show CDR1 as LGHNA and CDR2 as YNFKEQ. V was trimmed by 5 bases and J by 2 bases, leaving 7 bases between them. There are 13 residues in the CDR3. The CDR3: CASSAGTYNEQFF. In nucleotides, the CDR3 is TGTGCCAGCAGCGCCGGCACCTACAATGAGCAGTTCTTC.

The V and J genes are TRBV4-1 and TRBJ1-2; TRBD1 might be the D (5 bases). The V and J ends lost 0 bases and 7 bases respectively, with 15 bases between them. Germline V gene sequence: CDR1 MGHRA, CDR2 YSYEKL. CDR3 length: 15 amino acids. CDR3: CASSQDATVVSGYTF. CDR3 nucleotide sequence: TGCGCCAGCAGCCAAGATGCGACAGTGGTATCTGGCTACACCTTC.

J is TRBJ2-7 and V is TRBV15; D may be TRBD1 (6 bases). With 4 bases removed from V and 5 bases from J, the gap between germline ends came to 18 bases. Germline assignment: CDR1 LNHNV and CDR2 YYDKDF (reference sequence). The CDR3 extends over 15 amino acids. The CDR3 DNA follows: TGTGCCACCAGCATAGGACAGCCGAACATCGACGAGCAGTACTTC. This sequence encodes CATSIGQPNIDEQYF.

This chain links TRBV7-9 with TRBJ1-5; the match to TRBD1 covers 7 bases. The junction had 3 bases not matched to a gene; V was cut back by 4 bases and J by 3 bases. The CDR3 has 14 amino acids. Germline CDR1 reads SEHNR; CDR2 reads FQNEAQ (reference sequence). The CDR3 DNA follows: TGTGCCAGCAGCTCTGGACAGGCCAATCAGCCCCAGCATTTT. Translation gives CASSSGQANQPQHF.

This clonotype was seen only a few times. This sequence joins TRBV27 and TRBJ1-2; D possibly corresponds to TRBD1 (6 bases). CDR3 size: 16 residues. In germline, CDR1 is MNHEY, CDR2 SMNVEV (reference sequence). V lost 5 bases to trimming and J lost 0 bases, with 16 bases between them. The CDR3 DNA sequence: TGTGCCAGCAGTGGAAACCGGGGGCGGGCTAACTATGGCTACACCTTC. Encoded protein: CASSGNRGRANYGYTF.

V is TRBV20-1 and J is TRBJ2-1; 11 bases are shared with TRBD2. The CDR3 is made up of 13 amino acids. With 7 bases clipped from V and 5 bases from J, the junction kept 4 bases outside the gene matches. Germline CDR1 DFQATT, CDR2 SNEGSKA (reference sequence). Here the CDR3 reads CSVSTSGNNEQFF. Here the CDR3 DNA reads TGCAGTGTTTCGACTAGCGGGAACAATGAGCAGTTCTTC.

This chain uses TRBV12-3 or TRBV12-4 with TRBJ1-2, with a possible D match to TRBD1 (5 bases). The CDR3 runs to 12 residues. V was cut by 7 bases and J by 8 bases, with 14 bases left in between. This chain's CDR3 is CASNNDRGGYTF. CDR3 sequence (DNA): TGTGCCAGCAATAACGACAGAGGGGGCTACACCTTC.

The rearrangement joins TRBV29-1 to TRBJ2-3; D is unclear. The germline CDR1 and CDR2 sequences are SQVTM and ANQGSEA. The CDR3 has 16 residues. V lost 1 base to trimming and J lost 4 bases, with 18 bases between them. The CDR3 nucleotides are TGCAGCGTTGAAGCCCTCGTAGGACGGCAAGCAGATACGCAGTATTTT. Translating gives CSVEALVGRQADTQYF.

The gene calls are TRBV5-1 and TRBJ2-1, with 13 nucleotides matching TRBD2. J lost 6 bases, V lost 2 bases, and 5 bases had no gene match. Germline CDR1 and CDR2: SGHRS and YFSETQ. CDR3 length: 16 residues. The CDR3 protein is CASSFSLAGGPNEQFF. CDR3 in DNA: TGCGCCAGCAGCTTTTCACTAGCGGGAGGGCCCAATGAGCAGTTCTTC.

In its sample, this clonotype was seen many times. DNA for the CDR3: TGTGCCAGCAGCTTAGCGGAACGGGGGGAGACCCAGTACTTC. Translated, it gives CASSLAERGETQYF. V gene TRBV7-9 combines with J gene TRBJ2-5; a weak D match, TRBD2 (6 bases). The CDR3 spans 14 residues. V lost 0 bases and J 5 bases, leaving 10 bases between the germline ends. The germline CDR1 and CDR2 sequences are SEHNR and FQNEAQ (reference sequence).

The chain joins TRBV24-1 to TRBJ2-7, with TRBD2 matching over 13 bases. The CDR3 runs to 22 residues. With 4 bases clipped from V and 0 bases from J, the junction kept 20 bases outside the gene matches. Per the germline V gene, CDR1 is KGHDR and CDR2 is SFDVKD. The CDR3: CATSDKLQETRTSGGSSYEQYF. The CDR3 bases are TGTGCCACCAGTGACAAACTACAGGAGACTCGGACTAGCGGGGGCAGCTCCTACGAGCAGTACTTC.

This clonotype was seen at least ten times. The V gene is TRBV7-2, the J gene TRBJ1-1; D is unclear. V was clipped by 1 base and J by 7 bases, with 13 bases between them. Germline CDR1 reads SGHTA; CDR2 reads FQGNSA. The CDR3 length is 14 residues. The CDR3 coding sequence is TGTGCCAGCAGCTTAGACGGTAGCGTCCTTGAAGCTTTCTTT. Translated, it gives CASSLDGSVLEAFF.

The CDR3 sequence: CASSERQGMREQYF. The CDR3 nucleotides are TGCGCCAGCAGTGAGCGGCAGGGAATGAGGGAGCAGTACTTC. V and J are TRBV10-2 and TRBJ2-7, with D possibly TRBD1 on 5 matching bases. Per the germline V gene, CDR1 is WSHSY and CDR2 is SAAADI. The CDR3 sequence is 14 residues long. Trimming took 2 bases from V and 7 from J, leaving 15 bases between them.

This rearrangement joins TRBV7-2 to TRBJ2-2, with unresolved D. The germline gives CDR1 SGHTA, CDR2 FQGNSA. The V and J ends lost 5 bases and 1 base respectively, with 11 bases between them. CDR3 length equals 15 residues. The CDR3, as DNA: TGTGCCAGCAGCCAGACCTGGGGGAACACCGGGGAGCTGTTTTTT. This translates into CASSQTWGNTGELFF.